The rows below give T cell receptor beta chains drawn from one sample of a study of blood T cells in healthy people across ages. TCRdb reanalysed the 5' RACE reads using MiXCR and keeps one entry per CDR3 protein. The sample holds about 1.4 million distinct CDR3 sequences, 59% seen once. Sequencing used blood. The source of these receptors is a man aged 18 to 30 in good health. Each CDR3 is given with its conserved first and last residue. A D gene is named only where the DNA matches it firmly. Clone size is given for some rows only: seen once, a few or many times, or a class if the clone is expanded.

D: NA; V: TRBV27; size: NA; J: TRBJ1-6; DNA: TGTGCCAGCAGTTTTAGTCCCCGGGACGGATCCTATAATTCACCCCTCCACTTT; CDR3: CASSFSPRDGSYNSPLHF
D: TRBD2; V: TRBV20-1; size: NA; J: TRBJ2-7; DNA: TGCAGTGCTCACGGGACTAGCCTTAATGAGCAGTACTTC; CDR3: CSAHGTSLNEQYF
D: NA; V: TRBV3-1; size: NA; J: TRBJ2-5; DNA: TGTGCCACTTTTGGAGGGGGAGAGACCCAGTACTTC; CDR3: CATFGGGETQYF
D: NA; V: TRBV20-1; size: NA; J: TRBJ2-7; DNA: TGCAGTGCTAGTTATGTGGGCGAGCAGTACTTC; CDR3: CSASYVGEQYF
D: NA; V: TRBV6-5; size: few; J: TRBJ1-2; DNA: TGTGCCAGCAGCCGACGATTTGGTGGCTACACCTTC; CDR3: CASSRRFGGYTF
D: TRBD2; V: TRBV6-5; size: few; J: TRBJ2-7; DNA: TGTGCCAGCACCGGGACTAGCGGGAGCTACGAGCAGTACTTC; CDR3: CASTGTSGSYEQYF
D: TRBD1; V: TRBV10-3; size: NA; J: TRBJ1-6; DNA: TGTGCCATCAGTGCCGGACAGGGGGGAAATTCACCCCTCCACTTT; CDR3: CAISAGQGGNSPLHF
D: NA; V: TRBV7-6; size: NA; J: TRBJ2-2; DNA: TGTGCCAGCGGCTTAAGGGTCGACACTGGGGAGCTGTTTTTT; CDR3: CASGLRVDTGELFF
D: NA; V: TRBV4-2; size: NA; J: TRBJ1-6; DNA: TGTGCCAGCAGCCCATGGGGTGTGGGGGCGTTCGGATCACCCCTCCACTTT; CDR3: CASSPWGVGAFGSPLHF
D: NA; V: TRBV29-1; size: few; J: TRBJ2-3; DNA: TGCAGCGCGGACAGATACACAGATACGCAGTATTTT; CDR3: CSADRYTDTQYF
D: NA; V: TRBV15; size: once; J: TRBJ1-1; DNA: TGTGCCACCAGCAGAGATCTGAGGGGGACTGAAGCTTTCTTT; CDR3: CATSRDLRGTEAFF
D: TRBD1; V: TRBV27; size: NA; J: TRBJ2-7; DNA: TGTGCCAGCAGTTCCAAGAGACAGGGGGCTAGGGAGCAGTACTTC; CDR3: CASSSKRQGAREQYF
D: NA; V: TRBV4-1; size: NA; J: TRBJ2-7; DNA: TGCGCCAGCAGCGCACCGGGACTCTCCTACGAGCAGTACTTC; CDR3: CASSAPGLSYEQYF
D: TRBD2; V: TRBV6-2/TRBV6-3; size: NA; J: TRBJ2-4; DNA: TGTGCCAGCAGCCCCGCCGGCGGGGGGGCCTACATTCAGTACTTC; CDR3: CASSPAGGGAYIQYF
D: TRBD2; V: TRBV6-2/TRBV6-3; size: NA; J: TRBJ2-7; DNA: TGTGCCAGCAGTTACGCGGGGGGCAGTCTCTACGAGCAGTACTTC; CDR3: CASSYAGGSLYEQYF
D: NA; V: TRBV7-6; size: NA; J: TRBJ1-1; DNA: TGTGCCAGCAGCTTAGATGCGTACGGGGAGACTGAAGCTTTCTTT; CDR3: CASSLDAYGETEAFF
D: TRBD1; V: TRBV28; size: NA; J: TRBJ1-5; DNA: TGTGCCAGCAGATTAGGACAGGGGGCCCCATATCAGCCCCAGCATTTT; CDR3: CASRLGQGAPYQPQHF
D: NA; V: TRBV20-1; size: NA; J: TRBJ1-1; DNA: TGCAGTGCTATAGCGCTGGGGACTGAAGCTTTCTTT; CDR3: CSAIALGTEAFF
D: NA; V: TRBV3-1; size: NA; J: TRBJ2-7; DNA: TGTGCCAGCACTTCAGGAGGAACGGGAGTGAAAACCTACGAGCAGTACTTC; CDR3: CASTSGGTGVKTYEQYF
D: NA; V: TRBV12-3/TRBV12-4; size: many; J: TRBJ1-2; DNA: TGTGCCAGCAGTCTTCAGGACAGCTATGGCTACACCTTC; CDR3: CASSLQDSYGYTF
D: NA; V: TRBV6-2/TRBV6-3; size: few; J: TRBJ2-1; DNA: TGTGCCAGCAGTTACTCGCCGGGGGGCCTCGACAATGAGCAGTTCTTC; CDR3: CASSYSPGGLDNEQFF
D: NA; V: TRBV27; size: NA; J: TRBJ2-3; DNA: TGTGCCAGCAGTTTATCTCCCCTCAGCACAGATACGCAGTATTTT; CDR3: CASSLSPLSTDTQYF
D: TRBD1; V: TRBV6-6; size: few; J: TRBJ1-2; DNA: TGTGCCAGCAGTCCACCTCCTTACGAGGGGGCCTTCTATGGCTACACCTTC; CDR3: CASSPPPYEGAFYGYTF
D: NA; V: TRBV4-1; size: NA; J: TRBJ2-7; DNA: TGCGCCAGCAGCCAAGATGGAGCGACGCGGCACCTTCAGTACTTC; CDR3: CASSQDGATRHLQYF
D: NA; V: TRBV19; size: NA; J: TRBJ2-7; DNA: TGTGCCAGTAGGCCGGAGGCGGAGCCAAGTTCCTACGAGCAGTACTTC; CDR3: CASRPEAEPSSYEQYF
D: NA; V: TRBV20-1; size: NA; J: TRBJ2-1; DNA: TGCAGTGCTAGGAGAACCTACAATGAGCAGTTCTTC; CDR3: CSARRTYNEQFF
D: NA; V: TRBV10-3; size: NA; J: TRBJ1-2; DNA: TGTGCCATCAGTTCAGACATTCTTGGACCTAACTATGGCTACACCTTC; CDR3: CAISSDILGPNYGYTF
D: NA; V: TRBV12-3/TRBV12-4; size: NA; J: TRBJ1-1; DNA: TGTGCCAGCAGTTTAGAGACACGGACCTCGAAGATGAACACTGAAGCTTTCTTT; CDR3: CASSLETRTSKMNTEAFF
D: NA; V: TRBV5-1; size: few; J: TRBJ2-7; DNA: TGCGCCAGCAGCTTGGAGCCTAGCGACTACGAGCAGTACTTC; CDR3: CASSLEPSDYEQYF
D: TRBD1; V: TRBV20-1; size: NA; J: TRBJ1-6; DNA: TGCAGCGGTGAGGGGGCAGGTGATTCACCCCTCCACTTT; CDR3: CSGEGAGDSPLHF
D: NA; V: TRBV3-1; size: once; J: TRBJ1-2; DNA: TGTGCCAGCAGCCATTCCCGGGTGGGATCCTATGGCTACACCTTC; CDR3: CASSHSRVGSYGYTF
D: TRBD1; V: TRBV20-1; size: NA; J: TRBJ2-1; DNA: TGCAGTGCTAGAACTCTCGGGACAGGGGGCTACAATAAGCAGTTCTTC; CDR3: CSARTLGTGGYNKQFF
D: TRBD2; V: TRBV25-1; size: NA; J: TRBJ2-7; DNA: TGTGCCAGCAGTGAATCCCCAGCGGGGAACTACGAGCAGTACTTC; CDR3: CASSESPAGNYEQYF
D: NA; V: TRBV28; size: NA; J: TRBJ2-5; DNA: TGTGCCAGCAGAGGGGGTAAGCGGGCCACGACGTACTTC; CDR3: CASRGGKRATTYF
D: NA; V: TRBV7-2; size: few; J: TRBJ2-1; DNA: TGTGCCAGCAGCTTAACAGGGAACATTTACAATGAGCAGTTCTTC; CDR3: CASSLTGNIYNEQFF
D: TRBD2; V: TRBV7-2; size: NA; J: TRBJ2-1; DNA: TGTGCCAGCAGCAACCCGCTGCACCCAGCGGGAGGCACCTACAATGAGCAGTTCTTC; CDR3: CASSNPLHPAGGTYNEQFF
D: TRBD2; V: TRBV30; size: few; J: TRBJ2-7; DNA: TGTGCCTCCGGGACTAGCGGCGGATTCGCCTACGAGCAGTACTTC; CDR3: CASGTSGGFAYEQYF
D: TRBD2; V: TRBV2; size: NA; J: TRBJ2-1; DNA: TGTGCCAGCAGTGAAACGAGCGGGGAGTACAATGGGCAGTTCTTC; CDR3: CASSETSGEYNGQFF
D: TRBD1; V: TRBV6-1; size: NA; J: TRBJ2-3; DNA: TGTGCCACCCTGGAGAGGGGGCTAGGAGATACGCAGTATTTT; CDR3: CATLERGLGDTQYF
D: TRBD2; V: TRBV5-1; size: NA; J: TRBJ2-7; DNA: TGCGCCAGCAGCACCCGAGCGGGGAGCTCCTACAATGAGCAGTACTTC; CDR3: CASSTRAGSSYNEQYF
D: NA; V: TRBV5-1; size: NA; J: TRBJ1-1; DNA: TGCGCCAGCAGCTTGAGTCAGGGACATACTGAAGCTTTCTTT; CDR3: CASSLSQGHTEAFF
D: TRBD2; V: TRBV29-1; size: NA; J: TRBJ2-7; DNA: TGCAGCGTTCTAGCGGATCCCTACGAGCAGTACTTC; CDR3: CSVLADPYEQYF